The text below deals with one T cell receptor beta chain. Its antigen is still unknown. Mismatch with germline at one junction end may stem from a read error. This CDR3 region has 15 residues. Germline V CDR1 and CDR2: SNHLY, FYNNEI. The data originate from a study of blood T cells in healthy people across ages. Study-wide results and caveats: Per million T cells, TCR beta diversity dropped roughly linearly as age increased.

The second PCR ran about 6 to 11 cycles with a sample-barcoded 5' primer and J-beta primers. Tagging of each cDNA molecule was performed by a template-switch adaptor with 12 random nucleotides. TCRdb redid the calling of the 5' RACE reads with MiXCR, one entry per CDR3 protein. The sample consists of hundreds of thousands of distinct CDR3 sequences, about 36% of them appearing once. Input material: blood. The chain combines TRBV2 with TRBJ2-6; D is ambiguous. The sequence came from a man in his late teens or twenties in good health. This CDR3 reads CASSELGSGTNVLTF. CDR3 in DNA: TGTGCCAGCAGTGAGTTGGGTTCTGGGACCAACGTCCTGACTTTC.